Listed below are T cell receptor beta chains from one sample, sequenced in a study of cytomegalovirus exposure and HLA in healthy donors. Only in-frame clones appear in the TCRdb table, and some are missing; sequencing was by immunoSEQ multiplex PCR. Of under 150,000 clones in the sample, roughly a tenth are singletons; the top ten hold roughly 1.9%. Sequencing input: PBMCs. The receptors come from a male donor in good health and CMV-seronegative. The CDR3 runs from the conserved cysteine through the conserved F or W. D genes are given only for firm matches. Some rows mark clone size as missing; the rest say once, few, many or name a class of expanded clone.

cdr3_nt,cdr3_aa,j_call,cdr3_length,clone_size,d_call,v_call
TGTGCCAGTAGTATATCCCCTAGCAACGAGCAGTACTTC,CASSISPSNEQYF,TRBJ2-7,13,NA,NA,TRBV19
TGTGCCAGCTCCAAAGACATCGCCTACGAGCAGTACTTC,CASSKDIAYEQYF,TRBJ2-7,13,NA,NA,TRBV7-6
TGTGCCAGCAGCCTTCCGACAGACCAAGAGACCCAGTACTTC,CASSLPTDQETQYF,TRBJ2-5,14,NA,NA,TRBV21-1
TGTGCCAGCAGACGGCTAGGAAACTACGAGCAGTACTTC,CASRRLGNYEQYF,TRBJ2-7,13,few,NA,TRBV27
TGTGCCAGCAGCAACAGGAGAGCTGGGGCCAACGTCCTGACTTTC,CASSNRRAGANVLTF,TRBJ2-6,15,few,NA,TRBV7-3
TGTGCCAGCAGCTACGACAGGGAAGGAAACATTCAGTACTTC,CASSYDREGNIQYF,TRBJ2-4,14,NA,TRBD1,TRBV27
TGCAGCGTTGAAGGGACTAGCGCCAATGAGCAGTTCTTC,CSVEGTSANEQFF,TRBJ2-1,13,NA,TRBD2,TRBV29-1
TGTGCCAGCTCACCCCCCCTAGCGGGAGATCGCGAGCAGTACTTC,CASSPPLAGDREQYF,TRBJ2-7,15,few,TRBD2,TRBV18
TGTGCCAGCAGCTTCGGAGGGAACTATGGCTACACCTTC,CASSFGGNYGYTF,TRBJ1-2,13,NA,NA,TRBV7-3
TGTGCCAGCAGCTTTGACGGGAATCAGCCCCAGCATTTT,CASSFDGNQPQHF,TRBJ1-5,13,few,NA,TRBV7-2
TGTGCCAGCAGCTTGACGGATCAGGGGGGCTACGAGCAGTACTTC,CASSLTDQGGYEQYF,TRBJ2-7,15,few,NA,TRBV7-2
TGTGCCAGCAGTTACTCAGCAACAGGGGGCAATCAGCCCCAGCATTTT,CASSYSATGGNQPQHF,TRBJ1-5,16,few,TRBD1,TRBV6-5
TGCGCCAGCAGCCAAGATGGCGCGGGAGAAGATACGCAGTATTTT,CASSQDGAGEDTQYF,TRBJ2-3,15,few,TRBD2,TRBV4-3
TGTGCCAGCAGCCAACGCGGGGGGGCCGCGTCGGAGACCCAGTACTTC,CASSQRGGAASETQYF,TRBJ2-5,16,few,TRBD2,TRBV14
TGTGCCAGCAGCTTAAACAGAGTAAGCGCAGGGGACAATGAGCAGTTCTTC,CASSLNRVSAGDNEQFF,TRBJ2-1,17,few,NA,TRBV7-8
TGTGCCAGCAGCTTCGGGACAGCAAACTCTGGAAACACCATATATTTT,CASSFGTANSGNTIYF,TRBJ1-3,16,NA,TRBD1,TRBV13
TGTGCCAGCAGCTTAGCGAGGAGCAGCCTTCCTAACTATGGCTACACCTTC,CASSLARSSLPNYGYTF,TRBJ1-2,17,NA,NA,TRBV7-8
TGTGCCAGCAGCCGGGGTGCTGGAAACACCATATATTTT,CASSRGAGNTIYF,TRBJ1-3,13,NA,NA,TRBV28
TGCGCCAGCAGCTTAGGACAGGGGGCGTTTAGCGAGCAGTACTTC,CASSLGQGAFSEQYF,TRBJ2-7,15,few,TRBD1,TRBV5-1
TGTGCCAGCAGTTATTACGTAGCAACTAATGAAAAACTGTTTTTT,CASSYYVATNEKLFF,TRBJ1-4,15,few,NA,TRBV6-6
TGTGCCACCCGCGGGACAGGCACTCTTAACTATGGCTACACCTTC,CATRGTGTLNYGYTF,TRBJ1-2,15,few,TRBD1,TRBV6-5
TGTGCCAGCAGGTTGACAGGGGAGATCTTC,CASRLTGEIF,TRBJ2-1,10,NA,TRBD1,TRBV6-1
TGTGCCAGTAGTATCGGGGGGGCAGGTCCTAATCAGCCCCAGCATTTT,CASSIGGAGPNQPQHF,TRBJ1-5,16,NA,NA,TRBV19
TGCGCCAGCAGCTTTTTTCGGGATCTTTCGTCTAGGAACACTGAAGCTTTCTTT,CASSFFRDLSSRNTEAFF,TRBJ1-1,18,NA,NA,TRBV5-1
TGCGCCAGCAGCCAAGAACTCCCTGTGTGGGACAGGGTCCCTGGAAACACTGAAGCTTTCTTT,CASSQELPVWDRVPGNTEAFF,TRBJ1-1,21,NA,TRBD1,TRBV4-3
TGTGCCAGCAGTTTAGACAGGGTGACTGAAGCTTTCTTT,CASSLDRVTEAFF,TRBJ1-1,13,NA,TRBD1,TRBV28
TGCGCCAGCAGCCTACAGGGACAAGAGACCCAGTACTTC,CASSLQGQETQYF,TRBJ2-5,13,NA,NA,TRBV5-1
TGTGCCAGCAGTTTAGTCCAGCGGGGGACTGAAGCTTTCTTT,CASSLVQRGTEAFF,TRBJ1-1,14,NA,NA,TRBV28
TGTGCCAGTAGTAGCGGTTTCTCCTACAATGAGCAGTTCTTC,CASSSGFSYNEQFF,TRBJ2-1,14,NA,NA,TRBV19
TGTGCCAGCAGGGACAGAAGCAATCAGCCCCAGCATTTT,CASRDRSNQPQHF,TRBJ1-5,13,few,NA,TRBV6-1
TGCGCCAGCAGCCAAGATAGGGAGGTGGTGGGGCGACTGTTTTTT,CASSQDREVVGRLFF,TRBJ2-2,15,few,NA,TRBV4-3
TGTGCCAGCAGCCCAGGACAGGGAAGAGGAAACACCATATATTTT,CASSPGQGRGNTIYF,TRBJ1-3,15,few,TRBD1,TRBV9
TGTGCCACCAGCCGAGGACAGGGGAGCTCCTACGAGCAGTACTTC,CATSRGQGSSYEQYF,TRBJ2-7,15,NA,TRBD1,TRBV15
TGTGCCAGCAGCTTAGTCGCGTTCCCCGGGGAGCTGTTTTTT,CASSLVAFPGELFF,TRBJ2-2,14,NA,NA,TRBV7-2
TGTGCCAGCAGGGGGACTACCACGGATACGCAGTATTTT,CASRGTTTDTQYF,TRBJ2-3,13,few,TRBD2,TRBV6-5
TGTGCCAGCAGCGTATTTGACTATTTCTACGAGCAGTACTTC,CASSVFDYFYEQYF,TRBJ2-7,14,few,NA,TRBV9
TGCGCCAGCAGTAGAGCAGCCAAGAACATGAACAGCCAAGTCTATGGCTACACCTTC,CASSRAAKNMNSQVYGYTF,TRBJ1-2,19,few,NA,TRBV4-1
TGCGCCAGCAGCTTGGCCGCGGGTGCAGACTACGAGCAGTACTTC,CASSLAAGADYEQYF,TRBJ2-7,15,NA,NA,TRBV5-1
TGTGCCAGCAGCTTGGGACTAGCAACCGGGGAGCTGTTTTTT,CASSLGLATGELFF,TRBJ2-2,14,NA,TRBD2,TRBV7-3
TGTGCCATCAGCCGGACTAGCGGGTCTTACAATGAGCAGTTCTTC,CAISRTSGSYNEQFF,TRBJ2-1,15,few,TRBD2,TRBV10-3
TGTGCCTGGAAGAAGCCGGGGAACTATGGCTACACCTTC,CAWKKPGNYGYTF,TRBJ1-2,13,NA,NA,TRBV30
TGCGCCAGCAGCTCCAGCGGGAACCAAGAGACCCAGTACTTC,CASSSSGNQETQYF,TRBJ2-5,14,NA,TRBD2,TRBV5-1
TGTGCCAGCAGCCGAATTAGCGGGGGGCCCTACGAGCAGTACTTC,CASSRISGGPYEQYF,TRBJ2-7,15,NA,TRBD2,TRBV7-2